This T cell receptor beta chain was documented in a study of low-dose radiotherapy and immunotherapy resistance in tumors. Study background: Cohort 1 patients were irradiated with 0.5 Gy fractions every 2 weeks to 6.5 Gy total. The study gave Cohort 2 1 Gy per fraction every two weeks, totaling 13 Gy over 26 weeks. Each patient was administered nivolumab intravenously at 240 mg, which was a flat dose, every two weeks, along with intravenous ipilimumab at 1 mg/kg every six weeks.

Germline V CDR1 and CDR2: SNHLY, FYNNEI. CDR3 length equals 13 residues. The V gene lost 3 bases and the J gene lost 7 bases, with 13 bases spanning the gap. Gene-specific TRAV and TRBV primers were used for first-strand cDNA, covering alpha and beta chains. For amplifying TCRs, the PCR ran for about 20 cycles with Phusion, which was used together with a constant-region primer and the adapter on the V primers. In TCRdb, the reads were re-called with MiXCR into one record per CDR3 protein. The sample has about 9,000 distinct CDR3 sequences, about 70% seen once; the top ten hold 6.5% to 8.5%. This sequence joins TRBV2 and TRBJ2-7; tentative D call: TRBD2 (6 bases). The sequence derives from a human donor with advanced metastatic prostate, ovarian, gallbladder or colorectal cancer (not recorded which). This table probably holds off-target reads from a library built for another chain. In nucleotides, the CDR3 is TGTGCCAGCAGTGAGGAGGGCTCGGGGGAGCAGTACTTC. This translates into CASSEEGSGEQYF.